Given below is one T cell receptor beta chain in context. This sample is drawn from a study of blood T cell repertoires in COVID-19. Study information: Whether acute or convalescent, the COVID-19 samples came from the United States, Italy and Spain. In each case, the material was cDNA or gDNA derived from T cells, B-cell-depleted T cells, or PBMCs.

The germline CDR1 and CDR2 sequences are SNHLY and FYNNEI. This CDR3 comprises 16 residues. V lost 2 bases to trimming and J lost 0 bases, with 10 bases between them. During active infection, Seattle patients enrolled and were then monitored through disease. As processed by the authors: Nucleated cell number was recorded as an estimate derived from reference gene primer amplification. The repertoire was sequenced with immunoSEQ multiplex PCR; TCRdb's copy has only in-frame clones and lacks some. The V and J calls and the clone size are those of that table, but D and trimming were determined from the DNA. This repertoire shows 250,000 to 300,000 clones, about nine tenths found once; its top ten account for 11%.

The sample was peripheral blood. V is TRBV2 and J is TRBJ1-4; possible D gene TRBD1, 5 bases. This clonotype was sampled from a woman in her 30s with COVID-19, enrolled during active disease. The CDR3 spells CASSEWQGATNEKLFF. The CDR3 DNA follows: TGTGCCAGCAGTGAATGGCAGGGTGCAACTAATGAAAAACTGTTTTTT. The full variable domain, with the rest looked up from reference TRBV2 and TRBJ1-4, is EPEVTQTPSHQVTQMGQEVILRCVPISNHLYFYWYRQILGQKVEFLVSFYNNEISEKSEIFDDQFSVERPDGSNFTLKIRSTKLEDSAMYFCASSEWQGATNEKLFFGSGTQLSVL.